This is a list of T cell receptor beta chains from one sample in a study of identical twins. TCRdb re-derived calls from the 5' RACE reads in MiXCR, one entry per CDR3 protein. The sample shows roughly 1.6 million distinct CDR3 sequences, about 32% of them seen only once. The sequencing sample was made of cord blood. The receptors stem from a newborn girl in good health. CDR3s include the opening cysteine and the closing phenylalanine or tryptophan. Fields, in order: J gene, CDR3 length, V gene, CDR3 protein.

J: TRBJ1-5
length: 13
V: TRBV12-3/TRBV12-4
CDR3: CASTRGSNQPQHF

J: TRBJ1-2
length: 16
V: TRBV5-1
CDR3: CASSPGATLYGYGYTF

J: TRBJ1-5
length: 15
V: TRBV24-1
CDR3: CATSTGTGTLQPQHF

J: TRBJ2-5
length: 15
V: TRBV20-1
CDR3: CSARALPRGKETQYF

J: TRBJ1-2
length: 14
V: TRBV20-1
CDR3: CSASRGQLNYGYTF

J: TRBJ2-3
length: 13
V: TRBV20-1
CDR3: CSARAGGPDTQYF

J: TRBJ2-1
length: 16
V: TRBV28
CDR3: CASSSRGREISNEQFF

J: TRBJ1-1
length: 15
V: TRBV20-1
CDR3: CSARESGRVDTEAFF

J: TRBJ1-1
length: 14
V: TRBV3-1
CDR3: CASSQDPGITEAFF

J: TRBJ1-2
length: 14
V: TRBV7-2
CDR3: CASTHMLGQYGYTF

J: TRBJ1-3
length: 13
V: TRBV27
CDR3: CASSLAAGNTIYF

J: TRBJ1-2
length: 14
V: TRBV5-1
CDR3: CASSFGTGAYGYTF

J: TRBJ1-1
length: 13
V: TRBV27
CDR3: CASSWEMNTEAFF

J: TRBJ1-4
length: 13
V: TRBV6-1
CDR3: CASRGQNDEKLFF